A single T cell receptor (beta chain) is shown here with its context. Other nucleotide sequences in the sample specify the same CDR3. The sample belongs to a study of control samples from healthy donors and cancer patients. CDR1 and CDR2 (germline): MNHEY, SVGAGI. The CDR3 contains 14 residues. V was cut by 4 bases and J by 2 bases, with 11 bases left in between. The data were produced by immunoSEQ multiplex PCR, yet TCRdb's version contains in-frame clones alone and is incomplete. The sample contains around 150,000 clones, about 90% of which appear only once. The sequencing sample was made of blood. The TCR was taken from a man aged 25 to 45 in good health. The genes are TRBV6-5 and TRBJ2-5, with TRBD2 as a possible D gene (6 bases). The CDR3, as DNA: TGTGCCAGCAGTTTTGGGGGAGGACAAGAGACCCAGTACTTC. Translation: CASSFGGGQETQYF.